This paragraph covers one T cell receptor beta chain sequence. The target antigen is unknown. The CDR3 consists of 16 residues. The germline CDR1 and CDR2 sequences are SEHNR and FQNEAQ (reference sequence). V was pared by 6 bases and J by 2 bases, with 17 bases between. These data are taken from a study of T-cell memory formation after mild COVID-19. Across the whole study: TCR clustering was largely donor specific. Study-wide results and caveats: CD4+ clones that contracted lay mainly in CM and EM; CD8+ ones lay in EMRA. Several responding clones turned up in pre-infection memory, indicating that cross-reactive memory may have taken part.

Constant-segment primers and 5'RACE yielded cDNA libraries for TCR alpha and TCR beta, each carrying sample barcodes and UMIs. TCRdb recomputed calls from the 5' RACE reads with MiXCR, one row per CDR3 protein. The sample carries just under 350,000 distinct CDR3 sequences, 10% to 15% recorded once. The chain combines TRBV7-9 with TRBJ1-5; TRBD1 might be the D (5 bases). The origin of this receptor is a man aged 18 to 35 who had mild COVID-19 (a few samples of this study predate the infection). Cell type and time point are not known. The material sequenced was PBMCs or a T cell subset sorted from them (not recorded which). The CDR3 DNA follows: TGTGCCAGCAGTGACTCGGGGGGTCCAGGCAATCAGCCCCAGCATTTT. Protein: CASSDSGGPGNQPQHF.